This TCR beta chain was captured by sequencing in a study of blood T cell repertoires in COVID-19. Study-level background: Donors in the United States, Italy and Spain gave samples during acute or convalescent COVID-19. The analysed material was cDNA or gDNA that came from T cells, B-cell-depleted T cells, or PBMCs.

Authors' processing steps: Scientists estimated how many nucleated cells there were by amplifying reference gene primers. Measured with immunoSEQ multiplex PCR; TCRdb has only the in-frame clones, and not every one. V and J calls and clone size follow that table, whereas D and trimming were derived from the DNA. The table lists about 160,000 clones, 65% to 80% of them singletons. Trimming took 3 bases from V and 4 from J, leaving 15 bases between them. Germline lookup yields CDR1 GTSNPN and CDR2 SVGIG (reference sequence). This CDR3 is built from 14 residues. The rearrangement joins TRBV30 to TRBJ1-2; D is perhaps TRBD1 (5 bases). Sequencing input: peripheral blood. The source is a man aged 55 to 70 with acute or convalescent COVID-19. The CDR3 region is CAWSNGHDAYGYTF. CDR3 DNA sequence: TGTGCCTGGAGCAACGGACACGACGCCTATGGCTACACCTTC.